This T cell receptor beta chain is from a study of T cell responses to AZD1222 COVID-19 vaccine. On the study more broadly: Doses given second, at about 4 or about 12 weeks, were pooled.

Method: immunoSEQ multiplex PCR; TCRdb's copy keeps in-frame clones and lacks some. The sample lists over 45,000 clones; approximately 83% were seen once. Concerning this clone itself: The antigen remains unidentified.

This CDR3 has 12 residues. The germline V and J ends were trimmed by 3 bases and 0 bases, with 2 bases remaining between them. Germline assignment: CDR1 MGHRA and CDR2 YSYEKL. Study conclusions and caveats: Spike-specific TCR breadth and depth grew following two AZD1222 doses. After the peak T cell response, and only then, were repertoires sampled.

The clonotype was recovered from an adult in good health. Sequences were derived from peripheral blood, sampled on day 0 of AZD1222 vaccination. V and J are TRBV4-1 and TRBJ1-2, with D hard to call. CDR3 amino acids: CASSQANYGYTF. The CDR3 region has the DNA TGCGCCAGCAGCCAGGCTAACTATGGCTACACCTTC.